This TCR beta chain was recovered during a study of cytomegalovirus exposure and HLA in healthy donors. General observations from the study: A prior analysis recorded that most TCR beta V segments were productive about 87% or about 30% of the time. According to a later analysis, most TCR beta chains associated with CMV appeared HLA-restricted. CMV serostatus was the only immune exposure information that was available.

All the people who gave samples were healthy bone marrow donors. Germline V CDR1 and CDR2: SGDLS, YYNGEE. With 2 bases clipped from V and 6 bases from J, the junction kept 8 bases outside the gene matches. The CDR3 covers 16 residues. Use of 60 Vbeta and 13 Jbeta primers characterized the PCR. The data were produced by immunoSEQ multiplex PCR, yet TCRdb's version contains in-frame clones alone and is incomplete. The table has under 250,000 clones, about 75% seen once; the top ten hold roughly 1.9%. As for this clone: Its antigen is as yet unknown.

The material sequenced was PBMCs. The rearrangement uses TRBV9 and TRBJ1-4; 9 nucleotides match TRBD1. This clonotype was obtained from a male donor in good health and CMV-seronegative. CDR3 nucleotides: TGTGCCAGCAGCGTGGGGACAGGGCCCGGGGATGAAAAACTGTTTTTT. Its translation: CASSVGTGPGDEKLFF.